This is a list of T cell receptor beta chains from one sample in a study of Graves' ophthalmopathy and Graves' hyperthyroidism. TCRdb fed the multiplex PCR reads into MiXCR, producing one record per CDR3 protein. Of around 1,000,000 distinct CDR3 sequences listed, about 38% are singletons. The material sequenced was peripheral blood or thyroid tissue (not recorded which). The receptors come from an adult man with Graves' hyperthyroidism. Both conserved end residues are part of each CDR3. D genes are given only for firm matches. Expanded clones get a size class; other rows say once, few or many, or leave the size out.

clone_size j_call v_call d_call cdr3_nt cdr3_aa
. TRBJ1-2 TRBV25-1 . . CDSSFYICSASRRGSANYGYTF
many TRBJ1-5 TRBV7-2 TRBD1 TGTGCCAGCAGCCATGAGGGGGCGGGGGGTCAGCCCCAGCATTTT CASSHEGAGGQPQHF
. TRBJ2-6 TRBV3-1 TRBD1 TGTGCCAGCAGCCAAGGACAGGGGAGCCTCTCTGGGGCCAACGTCCTGACTTTC CASSQGQGSLSGANVLTF
. TRBJ1-1 TRBV7-2 . TGTGCCAGCAGGCCAACCGACGGACGGGATGCTTTCTTT CASRPTDGRDAFF
. TRBJ2-5 TRBV10-2 . TGCGCCAGCAGTGACTCCGGGCAGGGTTACCAAGAGACCCAGTACTTC CASSDSGQGYQETQYF
. TRBJ1-4 TRBV25-1 . TGTGCCAGCAGAGAGTCAACTAATGAAAAACTGTTTTTT CASRESTNEKLFF
many TRBJ1-3 TRBV20-1 . TGCAGTGCTAGAGAGGGAAACACCATATATTTT CSAREGNTIYF
few TRBJ2-7 TRBV11-3 . TGTGCCAGCAGCCAACGACACGGAACCTACGAGCAGTACTTC CASSQRHGTYEQYF
. TRBJ1-2 TRBV6-5 . TGTGCCAGCAGTTACGAGCCCCAGGGAGATGGTTCCTATGGCTACACCTTC CASSYEPQGDGSYGYTF
. TRBJ2-7 TRBV28 TRBD2 TGTGCCAGCAGTCATAGCGGGATAGTCTACAGCGAGCAGTACTTC CASSHSGIVYSEQYF
. TRBJ2-7 TRBV7-9 TRBD1 TGTGCCAGCAGCCCCCCCGACAGGGGGGCCTACGAGCAGTACTTC CASSPPDRGAYEQYF
few TRBJ2-7 TRBV7-8 TRBD2 TGTGCCAGCAGCCCCCATGGTTATGAGCGGGGGACCTTC CASSPHGYERGTF
. TRBJ2-5 TRBV19 . TGTGCCAGTCGACCCAATGGGGAGACCCAGTACTTC CASRPNGETQYF
many TRBJ2-7 TRBV12-3/TRBV12-4 . TGTGCCAGCAGTTTTCCGGGGCGTAAGAACGAGCAGTACTTC CASSFPGRKNEQYF
. TRBJ1-1 TRBV7-8 . TGTGCCAGCAGCTTTGAGGGGGGACACGCTGAAGCTTTCTTT CASSFEGGHAEAFF
many TRBJ1-2 TRBV10-2 . TGCGCCAGCATCGGTTCGGACTATGGCTACACCTTC CASIGSDYGYTF
many TRBJ2-5 TRBV12-3/TRBV12-4 . TGTGCCAGCAGCCAGGGAGCGGGTTCCAGGGAGACCCAGTACTTC CASSQGAGSRETQYF
many TRBJ1-3 TRBV11-2 TRBD1 TGTGCCAGCAGCCGAGGGGGCCTTACCTCTGGAAACACCATATATTTT CASSRGGLTSGNTIYF
many TRBJ1-2 TRBV6-5 . TGTGCCAGCAGTTACTCTGCAGGATCGGGTGGCTACACCTTC CASSYSAGSGGYTF
few TRBJ2-7 TRBV6-5 . TGTGCCAGCAGACCCTTCGCCAGGGCCTACGAGCAGTACTTC CASRPFARAYEQYF
many TRBJ1-2 TRBV7-9 . TGTGCCAGCAGCGCGACGAATCAAGTTGGCTATGGCTACACCTTC CASSATNQVGYGYTF
few TRBJ2-7 TRBV15 . TGTGCCACCAGCAGAGATCGTGGGGGGTCCTACGAGCAGTACTTC CATSRDRGGSYEQYF
. TRBJ2-2 TRBV5-1 . TGCGCCAGCACCGAGGGGGGTCGAACCGGGGAGCTGTTTTTT CASTEGGRTGELFF
. TRBJ2-7 TRBV5-1 TRBD2 TGCGCCAACAGCTTGGGACTAGCGGGAGCCTACGAGCAGTACTTC CANSLGLAGAYEQYF
few TRBJ2-7 TRBV20-1 . TGCAGTGCTAGACCCCGGTATATAGGGGGAGGCTACGAGCAGTACTTC CSARPRYIGGGYEQYF
. TRBJ1-2 TRBV15 TRBD1 TGTGCCACCAGCAGGCAGACCCGGGACAGACCCGGAACTAACTATGGCTACACCTTC CATSRQTRDRPGTNYGYTF
. TRBJ2-2 TRBV6-2/TRBV6-3 TRBD2 TGTGCCAGCAGGATTAGCGGGTCGGGCACCGGGGAGCTGTTTTTT CASRISGSGTGELFF
. TRBJ1-6 TRBV10-2 . TGCGCCAGCAGTGAGGAGGGACGGCCAAATTCACCCCTCCACTTT CASSEEGRPNSPLHF
few TRBJ2-3 TRBV10-3 TRBD2 TGTGCCATCAATCGGGGAATAGCGGGGGGTCCAGATACGCAGTATTTT CAINRGIAGGPDTQYF
. TRBJ2-5 TRBV5-4 . TGTGCCAGCAGCTCTTCTTCGGACGGAGTTCAAGAGACCCAGTACTTC CASSSSSDGVQETQYF
. TRBJ2-5 TRBV10-3 TRBD1 TGTGCCATCAGTCGAAGGGACAGGGGGAGGGAGACCCAGTACTTC CAISRRDRGRETQYF
. TRBJ2-7 TRBV24-1 TRBD1 TGTGCCACCAGGGGAAAAGGATTGTCGGACAGGGGTGACTACGAGCAGTACTTC CATRGKGLSDRGDYEQYF
many TRBJ1-6 TRBV12-3/TRBV12-4 . TGTGCCAGCTCTAGCCGGACGGGAAATTCACCCCTCCACTTT CASSSRTGNSPLHF
. TRBJ1-1 TRBV7-2 . TGTGCCAGCAGCCACGGGCCGGGTGCGTACGCTGAAGCTTTCTTT CASSHGPGAYAEAFF
. TRBJ1-4 TRBV20-1 TRBD1 TGCAGTGCTAGAGATTTCGGGACAGGGGAAAAACTGTTTTTT CSARDFGTGEKLFF
many TRBJ1-1 TRBV7-2 . TGTGCCAGCAGTGGCACGAGGGAAGCTTTCTTT CASSGTREAFF
. TRBJ2-6 TRBV7-9 TRBD1 TGTGCCAGCAGCTTCCTCCGGGACAGGCGATCTGGGGCCAACGTCCTGACTTTC CASSFLRDRRSGANVLTF
. TRBJ1-6 TRBV10-3 . TGTGCCAGCAGTGAGGTGGGGTGGCGAAGCTCCTATAATTCACCCCTCCACTTT CASSEVGWRSSYNSPLHF
once TRBJ2-5 TRBV5-1 TRBD1 TGCGCCAGCAGCTTCGGACAGGACCAAGAGGCCCAGTACTTC CASSFGQDQEAQYF
many TRBJ1-6 TRBV20-1 . TGCAGTGCTAGAGCGGGCAGGGAGGACAATTCACCCCTCCACTTT CSARAGREDNSPLHF
many TRBJ2-5 TRBV20-1 . TGCAGTGCTGGACCTAGCACTGAGACCCAGTACTTC CSAGPSTETQYF
. TRBJ2-2 TRBV6-6 . TGTGCCAGCAAGGGCCAAGGCGGCACCGGGGAGCTGTTTTTT CASKGQGGTGELFF
many TRBJ1-1 TRBV12-3/TRBV12-4 . TGTGCCAGCAGTCCCGACAGTCCCAGAGAAGCTTTCTTT CASSPDSPREAFF
few TRBJ1-6 TRBV10-3 . TGTGCCAGCAGTGGAGGGGGTATTTCACCCCTCCACTTT CASSGGGISPLHF
many TRBJ2-5 TRBV10-3 . TGTGCCATCAGTGAGACTAGTTCGGGGACCCAGTACTTC CAISETSSGTQYF
few TRBJ1-4 TRBV6-5 . TGTGCCAGCAGTTATGGAGGAGGGCTGGGTGAAAAACTGTTTTTT CASSYGGGLGEKLFF
many TRBJ2-7 TRBV19 . TGTGCCAGTAGTAACGTTGGCAGGTTGCGCGAGCAGTACTTC CASSNVGRLREQYF
many TRBJ2-5 TRBV7-2 . TGTGCCAGCAGCCAAATCGCCACAGGGTCGCCTAGCTTC CASSQIATGSPSF